This T cell receptor (beta chain) stems from a study of CD8 T cells in ankylosing spondylitis. Trimming took 0 bases from V and 3 from J, leaving 7 bases between them. The CDR3 is made up of 13 amino acids. The germline V gene encodes CDR1 SGHRS and CDR2 YFSETQ. This clonotype was counted only a few times. Its cognate antigen is unknown. Researchers built TCR beta libraries using quantitative 5'-RACE with molecular barcodes. TCRdb ran MiXCR on the 5' RACE reads and lists one entry per CDR3 protein. The repertoire has about 140,000 distinct CDR3 sequences, about 32% of them found once; the top ten carry 6%. The study, taken as a whole, reports: Previously reported in reactive arthritis synovial fluid and blood were some of the motif variants.

The source material was synovial fluid, either unsorted or a sorted T cell fraction (not recorded which). The chain couples TRBV5-1 to TRBJ2-7; D is possibly TRBD2 (5 bases). The sequence came from a male donor with ankylosing spondylitis. For the CDR3, the DNA is TGCGCCAGCAGCTTGGTTGCGGGCTACGAGCAGTACTTC. The encoded protein is CASSLVAGYEQYF.